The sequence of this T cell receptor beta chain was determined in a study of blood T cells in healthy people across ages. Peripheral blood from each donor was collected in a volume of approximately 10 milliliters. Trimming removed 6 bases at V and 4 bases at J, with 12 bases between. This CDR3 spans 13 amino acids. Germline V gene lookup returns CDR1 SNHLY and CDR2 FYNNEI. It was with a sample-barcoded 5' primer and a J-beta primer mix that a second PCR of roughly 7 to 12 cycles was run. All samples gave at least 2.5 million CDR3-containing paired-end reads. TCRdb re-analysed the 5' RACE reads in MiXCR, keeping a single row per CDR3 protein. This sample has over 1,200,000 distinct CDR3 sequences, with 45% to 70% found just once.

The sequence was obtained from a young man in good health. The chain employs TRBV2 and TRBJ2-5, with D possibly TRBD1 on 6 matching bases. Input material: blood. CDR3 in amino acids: CASRGPGVETQYF. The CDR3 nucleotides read TGTGCCAGCAGGGGTCCAGGGGTAGAGACCCAGTACTTC.